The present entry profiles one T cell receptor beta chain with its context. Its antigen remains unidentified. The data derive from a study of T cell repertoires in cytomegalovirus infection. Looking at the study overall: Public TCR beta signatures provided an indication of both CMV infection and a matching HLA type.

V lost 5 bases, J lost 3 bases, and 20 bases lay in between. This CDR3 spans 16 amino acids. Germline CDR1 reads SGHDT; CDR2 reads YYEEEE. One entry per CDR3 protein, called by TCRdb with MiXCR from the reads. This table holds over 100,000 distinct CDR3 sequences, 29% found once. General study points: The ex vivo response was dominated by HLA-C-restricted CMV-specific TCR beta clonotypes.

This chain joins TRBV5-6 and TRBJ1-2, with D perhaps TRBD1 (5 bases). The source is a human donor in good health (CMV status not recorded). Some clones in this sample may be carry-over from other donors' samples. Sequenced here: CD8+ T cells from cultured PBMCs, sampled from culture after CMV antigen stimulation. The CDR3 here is CASRQRGAGGDYGYTF. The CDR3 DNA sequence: TGTGCCAGCAGGCAGCGCGGTGCCGGGGGGGACTATGGCTACACCTTC.